These T cell receptor beta chains were read from a single sample in a study of shared clonotypes between healthy human individuals. Assay used: immunoSEQ multiplex PCR; TCRdb lists only in-frame clones, some missing. The sample has some 650,000 clones, roughly 97% seen once. Sequencing was carried out using naive CD4+ T cells sorted from blood. These receptors all come from a woman between 25 and 40 years old in good health. Each CDR3 is given with its conserved first and last residue. Fields, in order: clone size, D gene, J gene, V gene, CDR3 DNA, CDR3 protein. D genes are given only for firm matches. The listing skips clone size in some rows; elsewhere it reads once, few, many or a size class.

NA TRBD1 TRBJ1-2 TRBV4-1 TGCGCCAGCAGCCGGGGACAGGGAGTGGATGGCTACACCTTC CASSRGQGVDGYTF
NA NA TRBJ2-7 TRBV6-6 TGTGCCAGCAGCCCAATCCCGCAGGGTTGGGAGCAGTACTTC CASSPIPQGWEQYF
NA NA TRBJ2-5 TRBV7-2 TGTGCCAGCAGCTTAGGTTACCAAGAGACCCAGTACTTC CASSLGYQETQYF
once TRBD2 TRBJ2-1 TRBV9 TGTGCCAGCAGCCGAACTACTAGCGGGAGAATTCTTGAGCAGTTCTTC CASSRTTSGRILEQFF
once NA TRBJ1-1 TRBV15 TGTGCCACCAGCAGAGACCCGGGGGCGCACACTGAAGCTTTCTTT CATSRDPGAHTEAFF
NA NA TRBJ1-2 TRBV9 TGTGCCAGCACCCGCCAAGCAGTGGGGATCTATGGCTACACCTTC CASTRQAVGIYGYTF
NA NA TRBJ1-2 TRBV25-1 TGTGCCAGCAGTGAATTCGGGGGCTACACCTTC CASSEFGGYTF
NA TRBD2 TRBJ2-7 TRBV25-1 TGTGCCAGCAGGGCCCTGGGGGTTAGCGGGAGCCACGAGCAGTACTTC CASRALGVSGSHEQYF
once NA TRBJ1-1 TRBV30 TGTGCCTGGAGGGGACTTATGAACACTGAAGCTTTCTTT CAWRGLMNTEAFF
NA TRBD1 TRBJ1-5 TRBV6-5 TGTGCCAGCTCGGTCGACAGGGGGCCGGGTCAGCCCCAGCATTTT CASSVDRGPGQPQHF
NA NA TRBJ2-2 TRBV7-6 TGTGCCAGCACCCCAGTGGGGGAGATCACCGGGGAGCTGTTTTTT CASTPVGEITGELFF
NA NA TRBJ1-4 TRBV6-1 TGTGCCAGCAGTGAAGCGAAGGGTGGGGTTGAAAAACTGTTTTTT CASSEAKGGVEKLFF
NA NA TRBJ1-1 TRBV28 TGTGCCAGCAGGAAAGAGGGAGAAGCTTTCTTT CASRKEGEAFF
NA TRBD1 TRBJ2-4 TRBV10-3 TGTGCCATCAGTGACCACAGGGGGCTGGGAAACATTCAGTACTTC CAISDHRGLGNIQYF
NA NA TRBJ1-1 TRBV18 TGTGCCAGCTCTTTTCCCGAGGTCGAAGCTTTCTTT CASSFPEVEAFF
NA NA TRBJ1-1 TRBV4-1 TGCGCCAGCAGCCACCGGACGACCATAAACACTGAAGCTTTCTTT CASSHRTTINTEAFF
NA NA TRBJ2-5 TRBV5-1 TGCGCCAGCACCCTCCCTTGGACTGGCGAAGAGACCCAGTACTTC CASTLPWTGEETQYF
NA TRBD2 TRBJ2-3 TRBV11-3 TGTGCCAGCAGCTATAGCGGGAGTGAGACAGATACGCAGTATTTT CASSYSGSETDTQYF
NA TRBD1 TRBJ1-4 TRBV6-5 TGTGCCAGCAGTTTGACAGGGTATAAGGATGAAAAACTGTTTTTT CASSLTGYKDEKLFF
NA NA TRBJ1-4 TRBV10-3 TGTGCCATCAGTGAGGGACAAGGCGAAAAACTGTTTTTT CAISEGQGEKLFF
NA NA TRBJ2-3 TRBV7-8 TGTGCCAGCAGCGTGGGTAGATACACAGATACGCAGTATTTT CASSVGRYTDTQYF
NA TRBD1 TRBJ2-7 TRBV10-3 TGTGCCATCAGTGAGTCATGGACAGGAGGCGGCGAGCAGTACTTC CAISESWTGGGEQYF
NA TRBD1 TRBJ1-5 TRBV15 TGTGCCACCAGCAGAGATCTAACGGGACAGGGCTATCAGCCCCAGCATTTT CATSRDLTGQGYQPQHF
NA NA TRBJ2-5 TRBV18 TGTGCCAGCTCACTCCCGGGGGCCCAGTACTTC CASSLPGAQYF